Listed below are T cell receptor beta chains from one sample, sequenced in a study of a mutant IDH1 vaccine in newly diagnosed glioma. Only in-frame clones appear in the TCRdb table, and some are missing; sequencing was by immunoSEQ multiplex PCR. In the table there are 69,000 or so clones, about 87% of which are singletons. The antigens for these receptors are not known. The material sequenced was PBMCs, taken from a glioma patient whose treatment included an IDH1 peptide vaccine. Receptors were obtained from a man younger than 45 with glioma. Each CDR3 is given with its conserved first and last residue. The order of the fields is CDR3 length, V gene, clone size, D gene, J gene, CDR3 protein, CDR3 DNA. A D gene is named only where the DNA matches it firmly. Where a row states a size, it is once, few, many or the class of an expanded clone; other rows omit it.

>15|TRBV19|-|-|TRBJ1-4
CASSTHRDGGEKLFF
TGTGCCAGTAGTACCCACCGGGACGGGGGTGAAAAACTGTTTTTT
>15|TRBV9|-|TRBD2|TRBJ2-7
CASSAGGGLAYEQYF
TGTGCCAGCAGCGCCGGCGGGGGACTAGCCTACGAGCAGTACTTC
>15|TRBV5-1|-|-|TRBJ2-3
CASSLAQLLTDTQYF
TGCGCCAGCAGCTTGGCTCAGCTTCTCACAGATACGCAGTATTTT
>14|TRBV15|-|-|TRBJ2-7
CATSRDGRAYEQYF
TGTGCCACCAGCAGAGATGGACGTGCCTACGAGCAGTACTTC
>12|TRBV9|-|-|TRBJ1-3
CASRSSGNTIYF
TGTGCCAGCAGAAGCAGTGGAAACACCATATATTTT
>14|TRBV7-6|-|-|TRBJ1-3
CASSLAGQGNTIYF
TGTGCCAGCAGCTTAGCGGGGCAAGGAAACACCATATATTTT
>15|TRBV27|-|-|TRBJ1-2
CASSFGGAEIYGYTF
TGTGCCAGCAGTTTTGGGGGTGCGGAGATCTATGGCTACACCTTC
>13|TRBV25-1|-|-|TRBJ1-5
CASSGGKNQPQHF
TGTGCCAGCAGTGGGGGCAAAAATCAGCCCCAGCATTTT
>18|TRBV9|-|TRBD2|TRBJ2-2
CASSVVPLAGGRAGELFF
TGTGCCAGCAGCGTAGTCCCCCTAGCGGGAGGGAGGGCCGGGGAGCTGTTTTTT
>12|TRBV7-2|-|-|TRBJ1-1
CASSLGVTEAFF
TGTGCCAGCAGCTTAGGGGTGACTGAAGCTTTCTTT
>17|TRBV7-8|-|-|TRBJ1-2
CASSLGVLLRLNYGYTF
TGTGCCAGCAGCTTAGGGGTTTTACTTCGTCTTAACTATGGCTACACCTTC
>14|TRBV10-1|once|-|TRBJ2-1
CASSAGLAGNEQFF
TGCGCCAGCAGTGCCGGACTCGCGGGGAATGAGCAGTTCTTC
>15|TRBV15|few|-|TRBJ1-1
CATSRDRNTNTEAFF
TGTGCCACCAGCAGAGATCGAAACACGAACACTGAAGCTTTCTTT
>12|TRBV27|-|TRBD1|TRBJ2-7
CASSSGGYEQYF
TGTGCCAGCAGTTCAGGGGGCTACGAGCAGTACTTC
>14|TRBV19|few|TRBD1|TRBJ1-5
CASSKDRDTQPQHF
TGTGCCAGTAGTAAGGACAGGGATACTCAGCCCCAGCATTTT
>14|TRBV19|-|-|TRBJ1-2
CASREQGGDYGYTF
TGTGCCAGTAGAGAGCAGGGAGGCGACTATGGCTACACCTTC
>13|TRBV28|-|-|TRBJ2-5
CASSFFRQATQYF
TGTGCCAGCAGCTTCTTCCGACAGGCCACCCAGTACTTC
>16|TRBV27|-|TRBD2|TRBJ2-1
CASSSWGGEGNNEQFF
TGTGCCAGCAGTTCCTGGGGGGGAGAAGGTAACAATGAGCAGTTCTTC
>12|TRBV6-6|-|-|TRBJ1-4
CASSGGDGKLFF
TGTGCCAGCAGTGGCGGCGACGGAAAACTGTTTTTT
>13|TRBV5-6|-|-|TRBJ1-2
CASSPGRIYGYTF
TGTGCCAGCAGCCCTGGGAGAATCTATGGCTACACCTTC
>11|TRBV20-1|few|-|TRBJ2-3
CSAFGADTQYF
TGCAGTGCTTTTGGAGCAGATACGCAGTATTTT
>10|TRBV2|-|-|TRBJ2-7
CASSVGEQYF
TGTGCCAGCAGTGTGGGCGAGCAGTACTTC
>14|TRBV28|once|-|TRBJ1-5
CASSPGRFNQPQHF
TGTGCCAGCAGTCCGGGACGCTTCAATCAGCCCCAGCATTTT
>14|TRBV11-2|-|TRBD1|TRBJ2-3
CASSRDSLTDTQYF
TGTGCCAGCAGCCGGGACAGCCTCACAGATACGCAGTATTTT
>15|TRBV11-1|once|TRBD2|TRBJ2-5
CASSKRTSPKETQYF
TGTGCCAGCAGCAAGCGGACTAGCCCTAAAGAGACCCAGTACTTC
>16|TRBV11-2|-|-|TRBJ2-7
CASSLGARTRSYEQYF
TGTGCCAGCAGCTTAGGTGCCAGGACCCGCTCCTACGAGCAGTACTTC
>13|TRBV19|-|-|TRBJ1-1
CASSSRVSTEAFF
TGTGCCAGTAGTAGCAGGGTAAGCACTGAAGCTTTCTTT
>12|TRBV7-2|-|-|TRBJ2-1
CASSAPGGWQFF
TGTGCCAGCAGCGCGCCGGGTGGGTGGCAGTTCTTC
>13|TRBV11-2|-|TRBD2|TRBJ2-1
CASSFAGGSEQFF
TGTGCCAGCAGCTTTGCAGGCGGGAGTGAGCAGTTCTTC
>16|TRBV15|-|-|TRBJ2-7
CATSRERQGGINEQYF
TGTGCCACCAGCAGAGAGCGACAGGGCGGGATAAACGAGCAGTACTTC
>10|TRBV30|-|TRBD1|TRBJ1-1
CAWNRGKAFF
TGTGCCTGGAACAGGGGGAAAGCTTTCTTT
>14|TRBV5-4|-|-|TRBJ2-2
CASSLSTISGELFF
TGTGCCAGCAGCTTGTCAACTATCTCCGGGGAGCTGTTTTTT
>16|TRBV5-1|-|-|TRBJ1-1
CASSSGLSDWYTEAFF
TGCGCCAGCAGCTCGGGGCTTTCGGACTGGTACACTGAAGCTTTCTTT
>16|TRBV19|-|TRBD2|TRBJ2-5
CASSLTSGRARETQYF
TGTGCCAGTAGCTTAACTAGCGGGAGGGCTAGGGAGACCCAGTACTTC
>14|TRBV7-8|-|TRBD2|TRBJ2-1
CASSFSGSVNEQFF
TGTGCCAGCAGCTTTAGCGGGAGTGTCAATGAGCAGTTCTTC
>14|TRBV19|few|-|TRBJ1-1
CASSIGPANTEAFF
TGTGCCAGTAGTATAGGTCCCGCGAACACTGAAGCTTTCTTT
>12|TRBV11-2|-|TRBD1|TRBJ2-7
CASSDRGREQYF
TGTGCCAGCAGCGACAGGGGGCGCGAGCAGTACTTC
>13|TRBV25-1|few|TRBD1|TRBJ1-1
CASSEWQGAEAFF
TGTGCCAGCAGTGAATGGCAGGGGGCTGAAGCTTTCTTT
>15|TRBV28|-|-|TRBJ1-2
CASSSPAGLNHGYTF
TGTGCCAGCAGTTCCCCCGCCGGGTTAAACCATGGCTACACCTTC
>16|TRBV6-6|-|TRBD2|TRBJ2-5
CASSYSRWRGQETQYF
TGTGCCAGCAGTTACTCAAGGTGGCGGGGGCAAGAGACCCAGTACTTC
>15|TRBV5-1|-|-|TRBJ1-2
CASAAQSSQGEGYTF
TGCGCCAGCGCCGCACAGTCCTCGCAGGGTGAGGGCTACACCTTC
>13|TRBV5-1|few|TRBD1|TRBJ2-2
CATSRGSTGELFF
TGCGCCACCTCCAGGGGGAGCACCGGGGAGCTGTTTTTT
>16|TRBV9|-|-|TRBJ2-1
CASSVTSSGTYNEQFF
TGTGCCAGCAGCGTTACCAGTAGCGGCACATACAATGAGCAGTTCTTC